Sequencing of this TCR beta chain was carried out in a study of shared clonotypes between healthy human individuals. The CDR3 spans 16 residues. Losses at the gene ends were 5 bases for V and 0 bases for J; bases not matched to a gene: 9. Germline V gene sequence: CDR1 SEHNR, CDR2 FQNEAQ (reference sequence). Note on this clone: Its antigen is unknown.

Study-wide findings and caveats: Relative to memory subsets, naive subsets generally showed larger estimated richness.

Nashville, Tennessee was home to all donors, who were Caucasian adults. Clones were sequenced by immunoSEQ multiplex PCR, and TCRdb holds only the in-frame ones, with some missing. The sample comprises about 2 million clones, roughly 94% of which are singletons, and about 0.13% rests with the top ten. This TCR came from a man aged 18-30 years in good health. This chain uses TRBV7-9 with TRBJ2-7, with 8 bases aligning to TRBD1. Sequenced: naive CD4+ T cells sorted from blood. Subset denoted: CD45RA+ positively selected. The CDR3 is CASSPLDRGISYEQYF. Here the CDR3 DNA reads TGTGCCAGCAGCCCGCTCGACAGGGGTATCTCCTACGAGCAGTACTTC.